The following is a T cell receptor (beta chain) sequence with its context. This clonotype showed up many times. No cognate antigen has been identified for it. No clone much larger than this one lies a single base away; base qualities are absent. In light of the paper, this sample's treatment or condition label describes: in vitro stimulation with specific CMV peptide epitopes to enrich CMV-specific T cells. This entry is derived from a study of T cell repertoires in cytomegalovirus infection (dated by TCRdb to the late 2010s). General notes on the study: Alongside well-studied HLA-B-restricted epitopes, the peptide stimulations were aimed at recently identified HLA-C-restricted CMV epitopes, whose presentation resists viral immunomodulation. Donor HLA type was relevant to the analysis, as public TCR beta signatures indicated carriage of CMV infection together with the matching HLA type.

V was cut back by 6 bases and J by 0 bases, leaving a gap of 6 bases between them. CDR1 and CDR2 are drawn from the germline V gene: SGHVS, FQNEAQ. The CDR3 runs 13 amino acids, cysteine and phenylalanine included. Just CDR3 DNA is preserved here, 39 bases in frame from base 1. Reads for this sample came from an Illumina HiSeq 1500. Starting from the raw public reads, TCRdb applied fastp trimming at Q25, assembled clones with MiXCR and retained in-frame beta chains. Each CDR3 protein appears once, grouped with its most common genes and DNA. The sample table shows about 51,000 distinct CDR3 sequences, and over 15% are seen once. Of the sample, more than 25% falls within the top ten clones. General conclusions and limits of the study: The ex vivo response was dominated by HLA-C-restricted CMV-specific TCR beta clonotypes, and the single most frequent clonotype in two of eight donors was supplied by these HLA-C-restricted clonotypes. In both this cohort and an independent roughly 360-donor cohort, the cumulative frequency of public TCR beta family members distinguished carriers of CMV infection plus the relevant HLA type.

Rearrangement joined TRBV7-8 to TRBJ1-3; the D gene lacks a confident call. The source is a human donor in good health (CMV status not recorded). Some clones in this sample may be carry-over from other donors' samples. Sequenced here: CD8+ T cells from cultured PBMCs, sampled from culture after CMV antigen stimulation. The DNA sequence is TGTGCCAGCAGGATAAGCTCTGGAAACACCATATATTTT. Its translation is CASRISSGNTIYF. With the rest looked up from the reference TRBV7-8 and TRBJ1-3 genes rather than sequenced, the full variable domain is GAGVSQSPRYKVAKRGQDVALRCDPISGHVSLFWYQQALGQGPEFLTYFQNEAQLDKSGLPSDRFFAERPEGSVSTLKIQRTQQEDSAVYLCASRISSGNTIYFGEGSWLTVV.